This is a list of T cell receptor beta chains from one sample in a study of shared clonotypes between healthy human individuals. Profiled with immunoSEQ multiplex PCR; TCRdb holds only in-frame clones, not every one. The table records hundreds of thousands of clones, over 90% of them present only once. The sequenced sample consisted of naive CD8+ T cells sorted from blood. All receptors derive from a man aged 25-45 years in good health. The CDR3 runs from the conserved cysteine through the conserved F or W. D genes are given only for firm matches. Clone size, where shown, is once, few, many, or a class for clones that have expanded.

size,V,D,J,CDR3,DNA
once,TRBV7-9,-,TRBJ2-2,CASSLGFSANTGELFF,TGTGCCAGCAGCTTGGGATTTAGTGCGAACACCGGGGAGCTGTTTTTT
-,TRBV2,-,TRBJ1-3,CASRETSSGNTIYF,TGTGCCAGCAGAGAGACAAGCTCTGGAAACACCATATATTTT
-,TRBV4-1,TRBD2,TRBJ2-5,CASSSSGGSQETQYF,TGCGCCAGCAGCTCCTCGGGGGGGTCCCAAGAGACCCAGTACTTC
-,TRBV14,TRBD1,TRBJ2-2,CASPRTGDTGELFF,TGTGCCAGCCCGAGGACAGGGGACACCGGGGAGCTGTTTTTT
-,TRBV30,-,TRBJ2-7,CAWSLAGAYGYEQYF,TGTGCCTGGAGTCTTGCGGGGGCATATGGGTACGAGCAGTACTTC
-,TRBV7-9,-,TRBJ2-5,CASSSPPSTEEETQYF,TGTGCCAGCAGCTCGCCCCCGTCTACGGAGGAGGAGACCCAGTACTTC
-,TRBV28,TRBD2,TRBJ2-7,CASSLLAGAFGEQYF,TGTGCCAGCAGTTTACTGGCGGGAGCTTTCGGGGAACAGTACTTC
-,TRBV29-1,TRBD2,TRBJ2-7,CSVVGTSDDDEQYF,TGCAGCGTTGTAGGGACTAGTGACGACGACGAGCAGTACTTC
-,TRBV29-1,TRBD2,TRBJ2-2,CSVERGKNTGELFF,TGCAGCGTGGAGCGGGGGAAAAACACCGGGGAGCTGTTTTTT
-,TRBV27,-,TRBJ2-7,CASSFQIPGSEQYF,TGTGCCAGCAGTTTTCAAATCCCGGGGAGCGAGCAGTACTTC
-,TRBV5-1,TRBD2,TRBJ2-7,CASSLDGSGYYEQYF,TGCGCCAGCAGCTTGGATGGTAGCGGGTATTACGAGCAGTACTTC
-,TRBV5-1,-,TRBJ2-7,CASSLQTDGTYEQYF,TGCGCCAGCAGCTTGCAGACGGACGGGACCTACGAGCAGTACTTC
once,TRBV28,-,TRBJ1-2,CASSSRATLHYGYTF,TGTGCCAGCAGTTCCCGGGCGACCTTACACTATGGCTACACCTTC
-,TRBV29-1,TRBD2,TRBJ2-1,CSGEGLAGGSYNEQFF,TGCAGCGGCGAAGGACTAGCGGGAGGTTCCTACAATGAGCAGTTCTTC
-,TRBV27,TRBD2,TRBJ2-1,CASSLGGSEQFF,TGTGCCAGCAGTTTAGGCGGGAGCGAGCAGTTCTTC
once,TRBV9,-,TRBJ2-1,CASSVHRGGTSYNEQFF,TGTGCCAGCAGCGTTCATAGGGGCGGGACCTCCTACAATGAGCAGTTCTTC
-,TRBV27,TRBD1,TRBJ2-7,CASSLYNRTGGQYF,TGTGCCAGCAGTTTATACAACCGAACAGGGGGCCAGTACTTC
-,TRBV28,-,TRBJ2-7,CASSLSGQHNYEQYF,TGTGCCAGCAGTCTCTCGGGGCAGCATAACTACGAGCAGTACTTC
-,TRBV10-1,-,TRBJ2-4,CASSDSGRLYF,TGCGCCAGCAGTGACTCAGGACGGCTGTACTTC
-,TRBV28,TRBD1,TRBJ2-2,CASSLTSGGTGELFF,TGTGCCAGCAGTTTAACTTCAGGGGGCACCGGGGAGCTGTTTTTT
-,TRBV18,-,TRBJ2-6,CASSQPVDLQSRANVLTF,TGTGCCAGCTCACAGCCGGTGGATTTACAAAGTCGGGCCAACGTCCTGACTTTC
-,TRBV7-9,-,TRBJ1-4,CASSLVGGTTNEKLFF,TGTGCCAGCAGCCTCGTGGGGGGCACAACTAATGAAAAACTGTTTTTT
few,TRBV6-5,-,TRBJ1-5,CASRPLGYSNQPQHF,TGTGCCAGCAGACCGCTGGGGTATAGCAATCAGCCCCAGCATTTT
-,TRBV27,-,TRBJ2-3,CASSLSFYPGDRTDTQYF,TGTGCCAGCAGTTTATCCTTTTACCCGGGGGATCGCACAGATACGCAGTATTTT
-,TRBV7-9,-,TRBJ2-5,CASSELEGKTQYF,TGTGCCAGCAGCGAACTTGAGGGAAAGACCCAGTACTTC
-,TRBV2,-,TRBJ1-1,CASSEGRRKAEAFF,TGTGCCAGCAGTGAAGGTCGCAGGAAGGCTGAAGCTTTCTTT
once,TRBV29-1,-,TRBJ2-2,CSADFRDSGELFF,TGCAGCGCCGATTTCCGGGACTCCGGGGAGCTGTTTTTT
-,TRBV27,TRBD1,TRBJ1-4,CAILPGQGFGAEKLFF,TGTGCCATCCTACCGGGACAGGGTTTTGGGGCAGAAAAACTGTTTTTT
-,TRBV5-1,-,TRBJ1-5,CASSLVGEGNQPQHF,TGCGCCAGCAGCTTGGTGGGGGAGGGTAATCAGCCCCAGCATTTT
-,TRBV5-1,-,TRBJ2-3,CASSSDSTDTQYF,TGCGCCAGCAGCTCGGACAGCACAGATACGCAGTATTTT
-,TRBV4-1,TRBD2,TRBJ2-5,CASSRTSGDQETQYF,TGCGCCAGCTCGCGGACTAGCGGAGACCAAGAGACCCAGTACTTC
-,TRBV19,-,TRBJ1-1,CASSLLWTEGDTEAFF,TGTGCCAGTAGCCTCCTCTGGACGGAGGGGGACACTGAAGCTTTCTTT
-,TRBV5-1,-,TRBJ2-1,CASSQLSTGNEQFF,TGCGCCAGCAGCCAACTGTCGACAGGCAATGAGCAGTTCTTC
-,TRBV2,TRBD1,TRBJ2-1,CASNKQGGLSYNEQFF,TGTGCCAGCAACAAACAGGGGGGACTTTCCTACAATGAGCAGTTCTTC
once,TRBV5-1,TRBD2,TRBJ2-1,CASSLATSGTYEQFF,TGCGCCAGCAGCTTGGCGACTAGCGGGACGTATGAGCAGTTCTTC
-,TRBV27,-,TRBJ2-1,CASSSTRGAGNEQFF,TGTGCCAGCAGTTCGACTAGGGGGGCCGGCAATGAGCAGTTCTTC
-,TRBV9,-,TRBJ2-1,CASSADQGFHNEQFF,TGTGCCAGCAGCGCCGATCAGGGTTTCCACAATGAGCAGTTCTTC
-,TRBV2,-,TRBJ1-2,CASKPRGANNYGYTF,TGTGCCAGCAAGCCTCGGGGGGCGAATAACTATGGCTACACCTTC
-,TRBV10-3,TRBD1,TRBJ1-5,CAISDPGQGSQPQHF,TGTGCCATCAGTGACCCGGGACAGGGGAGTCAGCCCCAGCATTTT
-,TRBV27,-,TRBJ2-1,CASSRNPPYEQFF,TGTGCCAGCAGCCGAAACCCTCCCTACGAGCAGTTCTTC
-,TRBV4-1,-,TRBJ2-3,CASSQVPGMIDTQYF,TGCGCCAGCAGCCAAGTCCCAGGGATGATAGATACGCAGTATTTT
-,TRBV10-3,-,TRBJ2-1,CAISGGPDEQFF,TGTGCCATCAGTGGAGGCCCTGATGAGCAGTTCTTC
-,TRBV6-1,-,TRBJ1-1,CASSAQPETDTEAFF,TGTGCCAGCAGTGCCCAACCTGAGACGGACACTGAAGCTTTCTTT
-,TRBV30,-,TRBJ2-2,CAWSIPTGELFF,TGTGCCTGGAGTATCCCCACCGGGGAGCTGTTTTTT
-,TRBV27,-,TRBJ2-1,CASSPGPYNEQFF,TGTGCCAGCAGTCCTGGCCCCTACAATGAGCAGTTCTTC
-,TRBV7-2,-,TRBJ1-4,CASSLVGEMSNEKLFF,TGTGCCAGCAGCTTAGTGGGAGAGATGTCTAATGAAAAACTGTTTTTT